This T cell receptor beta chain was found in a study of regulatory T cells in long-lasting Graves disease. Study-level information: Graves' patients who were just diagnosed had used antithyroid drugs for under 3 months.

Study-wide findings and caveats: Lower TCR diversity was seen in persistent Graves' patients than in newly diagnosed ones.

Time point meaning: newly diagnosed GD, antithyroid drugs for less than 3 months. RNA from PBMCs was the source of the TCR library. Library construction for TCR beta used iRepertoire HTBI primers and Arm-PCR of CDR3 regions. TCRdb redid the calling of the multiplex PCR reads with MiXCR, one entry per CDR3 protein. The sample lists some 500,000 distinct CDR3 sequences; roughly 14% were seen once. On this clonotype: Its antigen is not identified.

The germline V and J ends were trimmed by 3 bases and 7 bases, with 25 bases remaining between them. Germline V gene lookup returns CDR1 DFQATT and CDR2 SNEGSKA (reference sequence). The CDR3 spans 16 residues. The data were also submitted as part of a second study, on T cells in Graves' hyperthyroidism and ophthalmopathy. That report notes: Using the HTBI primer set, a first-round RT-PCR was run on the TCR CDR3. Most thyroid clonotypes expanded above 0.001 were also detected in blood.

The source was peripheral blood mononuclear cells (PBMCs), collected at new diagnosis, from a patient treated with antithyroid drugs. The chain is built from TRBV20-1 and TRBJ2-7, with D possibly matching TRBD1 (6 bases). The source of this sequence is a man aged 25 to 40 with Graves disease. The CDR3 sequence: CSASPVQGFPISEQYF. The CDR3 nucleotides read TGCAGTGCTAGCCCGGTCCAGGGGTTCCCGATTTCAGAGCAGTACTTC.